A selection of T cell receptor beta chains follows, all from one sample in a study of blood T cell repertoires in COVID-19. Method: immunoSEQ multiplex PCR; TCRdb's copy keeps in-frame clones and lacks some. The table records 100,000 to 110,000 clones, about 82% of them present only once. Material: peripheral blood. The receptor set was obtained from a man in his fifties or sixties with active or convalescent COVID-19. Both conserved end residues are part of each CDR3. A D gene is named only where the DNA matches it firmly. Rows may omit the clone size; those that give it use once, few, many or a size class.

j_call | d_call | clone_size | v_call | cdr3_aa | cdr3_nt
TRBJ2-7 | NA | NA | TRBV30 | CAWTRLDYEQYF | TGTGCCTGGACCAGACTAGACTACGAGCAGTACTTC
TRBJ2-5 | TRBD2 | NA | TRBV7-9 | CASSPTKAGMGETQYF | TGTGCCAGCAGCCCAACGAAAGCGGGAATGGGCGAGACCCAGTACTTC
TRBJ1-2 | NA | once | TRBV11-1 | CASSLVEDGYTF | TGTGCCAGCAGCTTAGTGGAGGATGGCTACACCTTC
TRBJ2-5 | TRBD2 | NA | TRBV7-2 | CASSLEGGSTETQYF | TGTGCCAGCAGCTTAGAGGGCGGGAGTACAGAGACCCAGTACTTC
TRBJ1-2 | TRBD1 | once | TRBV25-1 | CASSNPDRVGGYTF | TGTGCCAGCAGTAATCCGGACAGGGTCGGTGGCTACACCTTC
TRBJ2-7 | NA | NA | TRBV21-1 | CASSLRRTGPPYEQYF | TGTGCCAGCAGCCTACGTAGGACAGGGCCACCCTACGAGCAGTACTTC
TRBJ1-4 | NA | NA | TRBV7-9 | CASSLGQGGEKLFF | TGTGCCAGCAGCTTAGGGCAGGGAGGGGAAAAACTGTTTTTT
TRBJ2-5 | NA | NA | TRBV28 | CASSFRGETQYF | TGTGCCAGCAGTTTCCGCGGGGAGACCCAGTACTTC
TRBJ2-6 | TRBD2 | NA | TRBV30 | CAWSSRLAGGNSGANVLTF | TGTGCCTGGAGCTCACGACTAGCGGGAGGGAACTCTGGGGCCAACGTCCTGACTTTC
TRBJ1-5 | NA | NA | TRBV28 | CASSWDTRNQPQHF | TGTGCCAGCAGTTGGGACACTAGGAATCAGCCCCAGCATTTT
TRBJ1-2 | NA | NA | TRBV7-2 | CASNPSGSENYGYTF | TGTGCCAGCAACCCTTCCGGGAGCGAGAACTATGGCTACACCTTC
TRBJ1-2 | TRBD1 | few | TRBV2 | CASSESAGTGFNYGYTF | TGTGCCAGCAGTGAGTCGGCCGGGACAGGGTTTAACTATGGCTACACCTTC
TRBJ2-3 | TRBD2 | few | TRBV13 | CASSLISGSSSTDTQYF | TGTGCCAGCAGCTTGATTAGCGGGTCCTCTAGCACAGATACGCAGTATTTT
TRBJ1-3 | NA | NA | TRBV9 | CASSVDPGLDSGNTIYF | TGTGCCAGCAGCGTAGATCCAGGACTCGACTCTGGAAACACCATATATTTT
TRBJ2-5 | NA | NA | TRBV9 | CASSVAGGQVVETQYF | TGTGCCAGCAGCGTAGCAGGTGGTCAGGTAGTAGAGACCCAGTACTTC
TRBJ1-6 | TRBD1 | NA | TRBV18 | CASSPGRQGAYNSPLHF | TGTGCCAGCTCACCAGGGCGACAGGGGGCCTATAATTCACCCCTCCACTTT
TRBJ1-6 | NA | few | TRBV29-1 | CSVPGQPLHF | TGCAGCGTTCCGGGTCAGCCCCTCCACTTT
TRBJ2-3 | NA | NA | TRBV7-9 | CASSTETRISPADTQYF | TGTGCCAGCAGCACAGAAACTAGAATATCTCCGGCAGATACGCAGTATTTT
TRBJ2-1 | TRBD1 | few | TRBV6-1 | CASSEGATGGMDEQFF | TGTGCCAGCAGTGAAGGGGCCACAGGGGGCATGGATGAGCAGTTCTTC
TRBJ1-5 | NA | NA | TRBV30 | CAWSVVQGNQPQHF | TGTGCCTGGAGTGTAGTCCAGGGCAATCAGCCCCAGCATTTT
TRBJ1-2 | NA | NA | TRBV5-1 | CASSLKSDSNYGYTF | TGCGCCAGCAGCTTGAAATCCGACAGCAACTATGGCTACACCTTC
TRBJ2-1 | NA | NA | TRBV7-2 | CASSRSLSSYNEQFF | TGTGCCAGCAGCCGGTCGTTGAGCTCCTACAATGAGCAGTTCTTC
TRBJ2-2 | TRBD2 | once | TRBV6-2/TRBV6-3 | CASSRSVLAGRAGELFF | TGTGCCAGCAGCCGTTCAGTTCTAGCGGGGAGGGCCGGGGAGCTGTTTTTT
TRBJ1-1 | TRBD1 | NA | TRBV25-1 | CASSPHPTGGTEAFF | TGTGCCAGCAGTCCACACCCGACAGGGGGCACTGAAGCTTTCTTT
TRBJ2-7 | NA | NA | TRBV27 | CASSWTKGYEQYF | TGTGCCAGCAGTTGGACAAAAGGATACGAGCAGTACTTC
TRBJ1-2 | TRBD1 | NA | TRBV14 | CASSPGQGANGYTF | TGTGCCAGCAGCCCCGGACAGGGGGCCAATGGCTACACCTTC
TRBJ2-2 | TRBD2 | few | TRBV7-2 | CASSSGLADPRDTGELFF | TGTGCCAGCAGCTCAGGACTAGCGGACCCAAGGGACACCGGGGAGCTGTTTTTT
TRBJ2-3 | TRBD1 | NA | TRBV7-9 | CASSRWTGSRADTQYF | TGTGCCAGCAGCAGATGGACAGGCAGCAGGGCAGATACGCAGTATTTT
TRBJ2-1 | TRBD2 | NA | TRBV2 | CASLETSGRGEQFF | TGTGCCAGCCTCGAGACTAGCGGGAGGGGTGAGCAGTTCTTC
TRBJ1-5 | TRBD1 | few | TRBV6-5 | CASSYQGGQPQHF | TGTGCCAGCAGTTACCAGGGGGGTCAGCCCCAGCATTTT
TRBJ2-7 | NA | NA | TRBV27 | CASSPSDGAYEQYF | TGTGCCAGCAGTCCGTCAGACGGAGCCTACGAGCAGTACTTC
TRBJ2-5 | NA | NA | TRBV7-2 | CASSLVRETQYF | TGTGCCAGCAGCTTAGTTCGGGAGACCCAGTACTTC
TRBJ2-2 | TRBD2 | NA | TRBV24-1 | CAVKTSLGTGELFF | TGTGCCGTGAAGACTAGCTTGGGCACCGGGGAGCTGTTTTTT
TRBJ1-1 | NA | once | TRBV2 | CASSDSTGIEAFF | TGTGCCAGCAGTGATTCGACGGGGATAGAAGCTTTCTTT
TRBJ1-2 | TRBD1 | NA | TRBV7-9 | CASSATGGFYGYTF | TGTGCCAGCAGCGCAACAGGGGGCTTCTATGGCTACACCTTC
TRBJ2-5 | TRBD2 | NA | TRBV18 | CASSPTLAGEETQYF | TGTGCCAGCTCACCCACACTAGCGGGAGAGGAGACCCAGTACTTC
TRBJ2-5 | NA | NA | TRBV5-6 | CASSPDRETQYF | TGTGCCAGCAGCCCCGACAGAGAGACCCAGTACTTC
TRBJ2-1 | NA | NA | TRBV6-6 | CASSYSRAPSNEQFF | TGTGCCAGCAGTTACTCGAGGGCCCCAAGCAATGAGCAGTTCTTC
TRBJ2-3 | NA | NA | TRBV5-8 | CASSLGGYTLTDTQYF | TGTGCCAGCAGCTTGGGCGGCTACACCCTCACAGATACGCAGTATTTT
TRBJ1-2 | NA | NA | TRBV7-9 | CASSLPGQSSGIGYTF | TGTGCCAGCAGCCTTCCGGGACAATCGTCGGGGATCGGCTACACCTTC
TRBJ2-3 | TRBD2 | many | TRBV3-1/TRBV3-2 | CASSQGTSGGTNTQYF | TGTGCCAGCAGCCAAGGGACTAGCGGGGGCACAAATACGCAGTATTTT
TRBJ1-2 | NA | NA | TRBV3-1/TRBV3-2 | CASSPSGGQSGYTF | TGTGCCAGCAGTCCCTCGGGGGGGCAAAGTGGCTACACCTTC
TRBJ1-2 | TRBD1 | few | TRBV3-1/TRBV3-2 | CASSQVDRGHGYTF | TGTGCCAGCAGCCAAGTGGACAGGGGGCATGGCTACACCTTC
TRBJ1-1 | NA | NA | TRBV29-1 | CSGTIRGNTEAFF | TGCAGCGGCACCATACGGGGGAACACTGAAGCTTTCTTT
TRBJ1-2 | TRBD1 | NA | TRBV30 | CAWSARTGTHGGYTF | TGTGCCTGGAGTGCCCGGACAGGGACCCACGGGGGCTACACCTTC
TRBJ1-1 | NA | NA | TRBV7-9 | CASSPETSNTEAFF | TGTGCCAGCAGCCCGGAGACTTCGAACACTGAAGCTTTCTTT
TRBJ2-2 | TRBD1 | NA | TRBV5-1 | CASSFRQGASAGELFF | TGCGCCAGCAGCTTCCGACAGGGGGCTAGCGCCGGGGAGCTGTTTTTT
TRBJ2-5 | TRBD2 | once | TRBV2 | CASSEGGPGGETQYF | TGTGCCAGCAGTGAAGGAGGGCCGGGGGGAGAGACCCAGTACTTC
TRBJ2-6 | TRBD1 | NA | TRBV5-1 | CASSSGTGATGANVLTF | TGCGCCAGCAGCTCCGGGACAGGTGCTACTGGGGCCAACGTCCTGACTTTC
TRBJ1-3 | NA | NA | TRBV6-5 | CASSYSDSHGNTIYF | TGTGCCAGCAGTTACTCAGACAGCCACGGAAACACCATATATTTT
TRBJ2-1 | NA | NA | TRBV28 | CASSGGPIYNEQFF | TGTGCCAGCAGTGGAGGACCCATCTACAATGAGCAGTTCTTC
TRBJ1-2 | TRBD1 | NA | TRBV2 | CASSNPGQDNYGYTF | TGTGCCAGCAGTAATCCGGGACAGGACAACTATGGCTACACCTTC
TRBJ2-1 | TRBD1 | once | TRBV24-1 | CATEQGAYNEQFF | TGTGCCACCGAGCAGGGGGCTTACAATGAGCAGTTCTTC
TRBJ2-1 | TRBD2 | NA | TRBV3-1/TRBV3-2 | CASSQGLARNEQFF | TGTGCCAGCAGCCAAGGACTAGCGCGCAATGAGCAGTTCTTC
TRBJ2-1 | NA | NA | TRBV6-5 | CASSYSTASAEQFF | TGTGCCAGCAGTTACTCCACTGCAAGTGCTGAGCAGTTCTTC
TRBJ2-1 | NA | few | TRBV7-7 | CASSPSPSSYNEQFF | TGTGCTAGCAGCCCCTCCCCCAGCTCCTACAATGAGCAGTTCTTC
TRBJ2-1 | NA | NA | TRBV7-2 | CASSRLLDPNEQFF | TGTGCCAGCAGCCGCCTCCTAGATCCCAATGAGCAGTTCTTC
TRBJ1-1 | TRBD1 | NA | TRBV6-5 | CASSYQGAGTEAFF | TGTGCCAGCAGTTACCAGGGGGCAGGCACTGAAGCTTTCTTT